Listed here is a single TCR beta chain. The target of this receptor is not known. The input lacks base qualities; no much larger clone sits a single base away. CDR1 is given as SGHKS and CDR2 as YYEKEE, both from the germline V gene (reference sequence). The CDR3, from cysteine to phenylalanine, totals 15 residues. Of all the DNA, just the CDR3 is kept, 45 bases in frame from base 1. The V and J ends are trimmed by 0 bases and 3 bases, leaving 10 bases between them. This specimen comes from a study of T cell changes during pregnancy in multiple sclerosis (dated by TCRdb to 2018 to 2020). About the investigation overall: The study looked at changes in the T cell repertoire across pregnancy in women with multiple sclerosis.

The library came from the immunoSEQ multiplex PCR assay. TCRdb holds this immuneACCESS table with in-frame rearrangements only. Some clones are missing; in checked studies, unresolved V genes explain under half, and the rest has no known cause. This sample lists under 95,000 clones; about 94% were detected once. The top ten clones comprise 0.95% to 1% of the sample. Rearrangement joined TRBV5-5 to TRBJ1-5; 5 matching bases give a weak D call of TRBD1. This receptor was identified in a female donor in good health, enrolled as a control in a pregnancy study. This specimen was peripheral blood, taken in the second trimester of pregnancy. The CDR3 is CASSLVQGNNQPQHF. The DNA sequence is given as TGTGCCAGCAGCTTGGTTCAGGGAAACAATCAGCCCCAGCATTTT.